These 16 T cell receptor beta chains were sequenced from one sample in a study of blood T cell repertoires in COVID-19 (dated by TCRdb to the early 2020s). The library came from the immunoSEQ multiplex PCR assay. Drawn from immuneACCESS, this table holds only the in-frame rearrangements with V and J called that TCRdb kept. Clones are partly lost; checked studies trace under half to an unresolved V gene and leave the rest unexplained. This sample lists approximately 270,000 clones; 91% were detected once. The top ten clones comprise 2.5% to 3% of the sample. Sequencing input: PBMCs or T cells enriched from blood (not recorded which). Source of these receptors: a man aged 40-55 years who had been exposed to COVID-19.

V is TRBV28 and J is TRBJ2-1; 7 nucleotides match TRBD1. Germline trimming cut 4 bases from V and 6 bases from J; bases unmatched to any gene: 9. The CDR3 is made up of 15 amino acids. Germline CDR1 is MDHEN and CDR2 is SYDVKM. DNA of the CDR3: TGTGCCAGCAGTTCGGGACAGCCCGACGGCAATGAGCAGTTCTTC. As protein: CASSSGQPDGNEQFF.

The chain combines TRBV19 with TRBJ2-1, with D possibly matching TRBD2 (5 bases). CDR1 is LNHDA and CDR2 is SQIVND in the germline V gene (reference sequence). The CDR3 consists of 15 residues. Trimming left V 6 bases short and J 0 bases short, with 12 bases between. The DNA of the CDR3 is TGTGCCAGTAGGCTGACTACGGGCTCCTACAATGAGCAGTTCTTC. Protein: CASRLTTGSYNEQFF.

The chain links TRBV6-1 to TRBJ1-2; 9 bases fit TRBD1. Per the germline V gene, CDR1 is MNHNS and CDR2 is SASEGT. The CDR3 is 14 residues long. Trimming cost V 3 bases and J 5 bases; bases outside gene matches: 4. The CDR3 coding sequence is TGTGCCAGCAGTGAGACAGGGGGGGTATATGGCTACACCTTC. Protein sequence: CASSETGGVYGYTF.

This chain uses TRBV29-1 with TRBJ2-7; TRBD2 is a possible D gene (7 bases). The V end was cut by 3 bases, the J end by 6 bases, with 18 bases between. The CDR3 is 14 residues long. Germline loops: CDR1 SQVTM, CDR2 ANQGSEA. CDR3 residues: CSVEEAGAGGEQYF. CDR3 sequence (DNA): TGCAGCGTTGAGGAGGCGGGGGCCGGCGGCGAGCAGTACTTC.

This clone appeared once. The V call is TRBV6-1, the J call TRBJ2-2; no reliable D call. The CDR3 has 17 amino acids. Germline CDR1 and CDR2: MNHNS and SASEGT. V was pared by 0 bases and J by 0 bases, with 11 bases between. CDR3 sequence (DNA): TGTGCCAGCAGTGAAGCGTTATGGGCTACGAACACCGGGGAGCTGTTTTTT. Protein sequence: CASSEALWATNTGELFF.

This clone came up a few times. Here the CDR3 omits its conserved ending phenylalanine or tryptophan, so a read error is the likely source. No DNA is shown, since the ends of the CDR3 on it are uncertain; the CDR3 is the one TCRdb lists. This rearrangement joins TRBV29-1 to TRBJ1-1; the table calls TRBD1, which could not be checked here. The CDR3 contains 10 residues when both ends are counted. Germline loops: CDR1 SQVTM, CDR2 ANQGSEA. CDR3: CSGWTGQLIV.

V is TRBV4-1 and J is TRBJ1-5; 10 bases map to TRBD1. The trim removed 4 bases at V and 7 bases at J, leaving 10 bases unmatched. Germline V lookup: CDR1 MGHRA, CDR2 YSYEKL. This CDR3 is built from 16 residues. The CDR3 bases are TGCGCCAGCAGCCTAGCGTCGGGACAGGGGTTACAGCCCCAGCATTTT. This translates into CASSLASGQGLQPQHF.

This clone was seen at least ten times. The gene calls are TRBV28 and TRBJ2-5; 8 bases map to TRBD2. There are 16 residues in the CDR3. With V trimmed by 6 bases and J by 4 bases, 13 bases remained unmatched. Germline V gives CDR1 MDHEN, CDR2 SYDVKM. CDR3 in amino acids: CASRGREGTNGETQYF. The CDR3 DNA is TGTGCCAGCAGAGGTCGGGAGGGGACGAACGGAGAGACCCAGTACTTC. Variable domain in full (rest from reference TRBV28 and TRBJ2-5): DVKVTQSSRYLVKRTGEKVFLECVQDMDHENMFWYRQDPGLGLRLIYFSYDVKMKEKGDIPEGYSVSREKKERFSLILESASTNQTSMYLCASRGREGTNGETQYFGPGTRLLVL.

The CDR3, as DNA: TGTGCCAGCAGCCCTACCACTGTGATTCAGTTCTTC. This translates into CASSPTTVIQFF. The rearrangement uses TRBV4-2 and TRBJ2-1, with D uncertain. The CDR3 runs 12 residues. Trimming took off 4 bases at V and 13 bases at J, with 14 bases between the two ends. The germline CDR1 and CDR2 sequences are LGHNA and YNFKEQ.

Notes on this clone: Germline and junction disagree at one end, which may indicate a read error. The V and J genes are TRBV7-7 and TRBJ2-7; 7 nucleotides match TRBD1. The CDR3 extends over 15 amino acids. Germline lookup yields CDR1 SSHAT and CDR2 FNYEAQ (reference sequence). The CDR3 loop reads CASSLSRDRSYEQYF. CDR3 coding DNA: TGTGCTAGCAGCTTAAGCCGGGACAGATCCTACGAGCAGTACTTC.

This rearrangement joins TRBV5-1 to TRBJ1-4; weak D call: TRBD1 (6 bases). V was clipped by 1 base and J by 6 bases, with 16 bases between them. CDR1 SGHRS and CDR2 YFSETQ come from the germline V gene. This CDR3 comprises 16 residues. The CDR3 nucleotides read TGCGCCAGCAGCTTGCTTCCCGCACAGGGAGATGAAAAACTGTTTTTT. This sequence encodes CASSLLPAQGDEKLFF.

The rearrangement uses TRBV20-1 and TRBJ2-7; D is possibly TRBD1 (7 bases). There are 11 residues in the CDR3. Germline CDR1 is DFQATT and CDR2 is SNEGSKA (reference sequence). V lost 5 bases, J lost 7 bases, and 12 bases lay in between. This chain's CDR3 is CSAPPGGEQYF. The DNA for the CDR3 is TGCAGTGCTCCCCCAGGGGGGGAGCAGTACTTC.

CDR3 in amino acids: CAWSVGAFGNSPLHF. CDR3 nucleotides: TGTGCCTGGAGTGTAGGGGCCTTTGGGAATTCACCCCTCCACTTT. The J gene is TRBJ1-6, the V gene TRBV30; D may be TRBD1 (5 bases). The CDR3 extends over 15 amino acids. Trimming cost V 0 bases and J 7 bases, with 13 bases left between them. Germline lookup yields CDR1 GTSNPN and CDR2 SVGIG (reference sequence).

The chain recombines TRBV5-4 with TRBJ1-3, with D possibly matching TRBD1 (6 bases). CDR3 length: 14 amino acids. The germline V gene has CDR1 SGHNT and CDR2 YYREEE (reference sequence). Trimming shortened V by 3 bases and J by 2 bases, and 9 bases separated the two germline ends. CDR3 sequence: CASSSRGTGNTIYF. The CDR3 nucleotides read TGTGCCAGCAGCTCCAGGGGTACTGGAAACACCATATATTTT. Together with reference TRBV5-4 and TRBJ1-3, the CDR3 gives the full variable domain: ETGVTQSPTHLIKTRGQQVTLRCSSQSGHNTVSWYQQALGQGPQFIFQYYREEENGRGNFPPRFSGLQFPNYSSELNVNALELDDSALYLCASSSRGTGNTIYFGEGSWLTVV.

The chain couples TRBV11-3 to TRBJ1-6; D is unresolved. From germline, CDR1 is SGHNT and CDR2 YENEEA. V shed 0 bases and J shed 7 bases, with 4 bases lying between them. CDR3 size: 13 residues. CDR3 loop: CASSLDANSPLHF. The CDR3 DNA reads TGTGCCAGCAGCTTAGACGCGAATTCACCCCTCCACTTT.

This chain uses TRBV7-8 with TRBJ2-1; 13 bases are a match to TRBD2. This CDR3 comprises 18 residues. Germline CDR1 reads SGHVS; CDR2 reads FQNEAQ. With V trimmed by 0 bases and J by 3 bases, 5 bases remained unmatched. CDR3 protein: CASSLALAGGPLYNEQFF. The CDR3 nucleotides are TGTGCCAGCAGCTTAGCACTAGCGGGAGGGCCTCTCTACAATGAGCAGTTCTTC. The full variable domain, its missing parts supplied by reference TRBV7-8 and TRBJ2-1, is GAGVSQSPRYKVAKRGQDVALRCDPISGHVSLFWYQQALGQGPEFLTYFQNEAQLDKSGLPSDRFFAERPEGSVSTLKIQRTQQEDSAVYLCASSLALAGGPLYNEQFFGPGTRLTVL.